This passage covers 11 T cell receptor beta chains from one sample sequenced in a study of response to subunit inactivated influenza vaccine (dated 2018 in TCRdb). Libraries were prepared through RT-PCR. The reads were generated on an Illumina HiSeq 2500. Clones were called with MiXCR by TCRdb after fastp trimmed the public reads at Q25, and only in-frame beta chains were retained. CDR3 protein sequences are deduplicated, and each keeps its most common genes and DNA. The sample table holds roughly 650,000 distinct CDR3 sequences, of which roughly 15% were seen once. The ten largest clonotypes hold 7.5% to 8% of the sample. The source material was PBMCs from blood, sampled 14 to 15 days before vaccination. The receptors here all came from a man aged 50 to 60 who received an inactivated influenza vaccine. Donor details come from another sample of the same person, matched by shared clones.

This clonotype was counted ten times or more. The chain combines TRBV29-1 with TRBJ2-7; possibly TRBD1 for D (5 bases). Per germline, CDR1 SQVTM and CDR2 ANQGSEA. The V end was cut by 2 bases, the J end by 5 bases, with 10 bases between. This CDR3 has 12 amino acids. This CDR3 reads CSVERTSDEQYF. DNA for the CDR3: TGCAGCGTTGAAAGGACATCTGACGAGCAGTACTTC.

A few counts support this clonotype. A read error may produce the germline difference seen at one junction end. CDR3 residues: CASNVDGDDTGELFF. CDR3 sequence (DNA): TGTGCCAGCAACGTAGATGGTGATGACACCGGGGAGCTGTTTTTT. The rearrangement links TRBV9 to TRBJ2-2; D remains unclear. The CDR3 runs 15 residues. Looked up from germline, CDR1 is SGDLS and CDR2 is YYNGEE.

This clonotype was recorded at least ten times. V is TRBV11-2 and J is TRBJ2-7; D is unclear. Germline V gene data show CDR1 as SGHAT and CDR2 as FQNNGV. The CDR3 loop spans 13 amino acids. Trimming removed 1 base at V and 1 base at J, with 5 bases between. This chain's CDR3 is CASSLGGSYEQYF. Here the CDR3 DNA reads TGTGCCAGCAGCTTAGGAGGTTCCTACGAGCAGTACTTC.

This clonotype was seen a handful of times. This chain links TRBV5-1 with TRBJ1-3; 8 nucleotides match TRBD1. With 5 bases clipped from V and 3 bases from J, the junction kept 4 bases outside the gene matches. In germline, CDR1 is SGHRS, CDR2 YFSETQ. The CDR3 totals 14 residues. In DNA form, the CDR3 reads TGCGCCAGCAGGTCCGGGACAGGTGGAAACACCATATATTTT. Residues: CASRSGTGGNTIYF.

This clonotype has a handful of counts. The rearrangement uses TRBV5-1 and TRBJ2-7, with a tentative D call TRBD2 (7 bases). The CDR3 spans 14 residues. With 6 bases removed from V and 0 bases from J, the gap between germline ends came to 13 bases. Germline V gives CDR1 SGHRS, CDR2 YFSETQ. CDR3 bases: TGCGCCAGCACCCGGGGGGCGCTCTCCTACGAGCAGTACTTC. As protein: CASTRGALSYEQYF.

This clonotype was counted only a few times. The chain is built from TRBV5-1 and TRBJ2-3; TRBD2 aligns across 14 bases. CDR3 length: 16 amino acids. The germline V gene encodes CDR1 SGHRS and CDR2 YFSETQ. Losses at the gene ends were 3 bases for V and 5 bases for J; bases not matched to a gene: 5. CDR3 bases: TGCGCCAGCAGCTCGACTAGCGGGGGGGCGAAAGATACGCAGTATTTT. Its translation: CASSSTSGGAKDTQYF.

This clonotype was detected only a few times. This sequence joins TRBV15 and TRBJ2-5; 9 nucleotides agree with TRBD1. J lost 5 bases, V lost 0 bases, and 10 bases had no gene match. This CDR3 has 17 residues. CDR1 and CDR2 (germline): LNHNV, YYDKDF (reference sequence). CDR3 coding DNA: TGTGCCACCAGCAGAGACACAGGGACAGGGATTGGGGAGACCCAGTACTTC. Translating it yields CATSRDTGTGIGETQYF.

The chain combines TRBV19 with TRBJ1-1; TRBD1 is a possible D gene (5 bases). Trimming removed 4 bases at V and 1 base at J, with 19 bases between. Germline V CDR1 and CDR2: LNHDA, SQIVND (reference sequence). The CDR3 covers 17 residues. CDR3 in DNA: TGTGCCAGTAGTACCCCCGTGCGGGGAAGGGGGAACACTGAAGCTTTCTTT. Amino acids: CASSTPVRGRGNTEAFF. Full variable domain (remainder filled in from reference TRBV19 and TRBJ1-1): DGGITQSPKYLFRKEGQNVTLSCEQNLNHDAMYWYRQDPGQGLRLIYYSQIVNDFQKGDIAEGYSVSREKKESFPLTVTSAQKNPTAFYLCASSTPVRGRGNTEAFFGQGTRLTVV.

This clonotype came up a few times. V and J are TRBV5-6 and TRBJ2-7; D call uncertain. The CDR3 is 12 amino acids. Germline-derived CDR1 and CDR2 are SGHDT and YYEEEE. The V gene lost 4 bases and the J gene lost 7 bases, with 12 bases spanning the gap. This CDR3 reads CASSKGYREQYF. In nucleotides, the CDR3 is TGTGCCAGCAGCAAGGGCTACCGAGAGCAGTACTTC.

Many counts were recorded for this clonotype. The V and J genes are TRBV12-3 or TRBV12-4 and TRBJ2-1, with TRBD2 matching 13 bases. The CDR3 extends over 15 amino acids. V lost 1 base and J lost 16; bases outside the gene matches: 10. The CDR3 DNA reads TGTGCCAGCAGTTTAGAGACTAGCGGGGGGCCCCTTCGATTCTTC. This encodes CASSLETSGGPLRFF.

This clonotype was seen only a few times. This chain connects TRBV6-1 to TRBJ2-5; TRBD2 agrees at 8 bases. This CDR3 is built from 17 residues. Germline CDR1 MNHNS, CDR2 SASEGT. J lost 5 bases, V lost 7 bases, and 18 bases had no gene match. The CDR3 loop is CASTPGGVLFTGETQYF. CDR3 DNA sequence: TGTGCCAGCACTCCGGGAGGGGTACTATTCACTGGGGAGACCCAGTACTTC.